The clone carrying this T cell receptor (beta chain) occurred a few times. As yet, its antigen is unknown. Looked up from germline, CDR1 is SGDLS and CDR2 is YYNGEE. Trimming removed 3 bases at V and 7 bases at J, with 13 bases between. There are 13 residues in the CDR3. This sample is part of a study of cytomegalovirus exposure and HLA in healthy donors. In the study overall: The early release's HLA-typed donors yielded some 85 million unique TCRs. General study points: Excluded: some indistinguishable V segments such as TRBV6-2 and TRBV6-3. For most TCR beta V segments, an earlier analysis put the productive rate at about 87% or about 30% of the time.

Donors were ostensibly healthy at sampling, although undocumented immune exposures were probable. 13 Jbeta primers and 60 Vbeta primers were used for the PCR. Using immunoSEQ multiplex PCR, the repertoire was profiled, and TCRdb retains in-frame clones only, with some absent. The top ten clones hold approximately 2.6% of a sample with 100,000 to 150,000 clones, about 15% of them seen once. The sequence was collected from a female donor in good health and CMV-seropositive. The chain recombines TRBV9 with TRBJ1-1; D gene unclear. Source material: PBMCs. CDR3 nucleotide sequence: TGTGCCAGCAGCGCCTTCTGGGAGGGTGAAGCTTTCTTT. Translating gives CASSAFWEGEAFF.